The clone carrying this T cell receptor (beta chain) occurred once. The authors prepared the TCRbeta library with unique molecular identifiers. TCRdb itself ran the PCR reads through MiXCR, one entry per CDR3 protein. The table has 580,000 or so distinct CDR3 sequences, 20% to 25% seen once; the top ten hold roughly 13%. The record originates from a study of T-cell reconstitution after alpha-beta-depleted transplantation in children. Germline CDR1 and CDR2: DFQATT and SNEGSKA (reference sequence). The CDR3 sequence is 13 residues long. This clonotype originated in a boy less than two years old who had a stem cell transplant for acute myeloid leukemia, so the T cells may come from the graft donor. Material: PBMCs, mostly from graft donor cells, obtained 360 days after TCRalphabeta/CD19-depleted stem cell transplant. The chain joins TRBV20-1 to TRBJ1-5; possibly TRBD1 for D (5 bases). CDR3 nucleotides: TGCAGCGCCCCGGGGACCCCAGGCCAGCCCCAGCATTTT. It is translated as CSAPGTPGQPQHF.